This is a list of T cell receptor beta chains from one sample in a study of T cell responses to AZD1222 COVID-19 vaccine. Profiled with immunoSEQ multiplex PCR; TCRdb holds only in-frame clones, not every one. The sample contains roughly 150,000 clones, 80% to 95% of which appear only once. Sequenced here: peripheral blood, sampled on day 0 of AZD1222 vaccination. The receptors shown here come from an adult in good health. The CDR3 runs from the conserved cysteine through the conserved F or W. The D gene is left open where the match is weak.

J gene	D gene	V gene	CDR3 DNA	CDR3 protein
TRBJ2-7	TRBD2	TRBV28	TGTGCCAGCATGGAACTAGGGACTAGCCTGGGCGAGCAGTACTTC	CASMELGTSLGEQYF
TRBJ2-3	-	TRBV3-1/TRBV3-2	TGTGCCAGCAGCCAAGCGGGATTTTGGTCAGATACGCAGTATTTT	CASSQAGFWSDTQYF
TRBJ2-1	TRBD2	TRBV4-1	TGCGCCAGCAGCCCCGGACTAGCGGGAGGACGCCACAATGAGCAGTTCTTC	CASSPGLAGGRHNEQFF
TRBJ1-5	-	TRBV12-3/TRBV12-4	TGTGCCAGCAGTTCCTTTCCGCCCCAGCATTTT	CASSSFPPQHF
TRBJ1-1	-	TRBV5-6	TGTGCCAGCAGCTGGCTTGAGCAGAACACTGAAGCTTTCTTT	CASSWLEQNTEAFF
TRBJ2-7	-	TRBV2	TGTGCCAGCAGTGAAGCGCTTGACACCGAGCAGTACTTC	CASSEALDTEQYF
TRBJ1-2	-	TRBV5-4	TGTGCCAGCAGCTTAGAATCTCCAGTCGGACGTTACACCTTC	CASSLESPVGRYTF
TRBJ1-2	TRBD1	TRBV19	TGTGCCAGTAGTGTAACAGGGGTTTATAACTATGGCTACACCTTC	CASSVTGVYNYGYTF
TRBJ2-1	TRBD2	TRBV4-1	TGCGCCAGCAGCCAAGGCCGGCCGGGGGGGAATGAGCAGTTCTTC	CASSQGRPGGNEQFF
TRBJ2-6	-	TRBV6-1	TGTGCCAGCAGTGAAGTGGGGGTGGGGGTCCCAGCTCGGGCCAACGTCCTGACTTTC	CASSEVGVGVPARANVLTF
TRBJ2-5	-	TRBV5-1	TGCGCCAGCAGCCCGGGGCGGTACCAAGAGACCCAGTACTTC	CASSPGRYQETQYF
TRBJ2-2	-	TRBV19	TGTGCCTCTAAGTGGCAGGGGAGCACCGGGGAGCTGTTTTTT	CASKWQGSTGELFF
TRBJ2-3	TRBD2	TRBV19	TGTGCCAGTAGTATAGGGCTAGCGGGAGGGAAGACCACAGATACGCAGTATTTT	CASSIGLAGGKTTDTQYF
TRBJ2-7	TRBD2	TRBV10-2	TGCGCCAGCGTGCCCTATATCAGCGGACTAGCGGGACCAGCCTCGGACTACGAGCAGTACTTC	CASVPYISGLAGPASDYEQYF
TRBJ2-2	-	TRBV5-1	TGCGCCAGCAGCCCGTCCGTGACTTCGAACACCGGGGAGCTGTTTTTT	CASSPSVTSNTGELFF
TRBJ2-3	-	TRBV30	TGTGCCTGGAGAGGGGGGGGTCCAGATACGCAGTATTTT	CAWRGGGPDTQYF
TRBJ2-2	-	TRBV5-3	TGTGCCAGAAGCAGGAGGGGGGTACCCACCGGGGAGCTGTTTTTT	CARSRRGVPTGELFF
TRBJ2-7	-	TRBV7-8	TGTGCCAGCAGCGAAAAGCGAGTAGTGCCCCGGGACGAGCAGTACTTC	CASSEKRVVPRDEQYF
TRBJ1-2	TRBD1	TRBV9	TGTGCCAGCAGCGGGACAGGATCGGGGTTAGTTTATGGCTACACCTTC	CASSGTGSGLVYGYTF